The present TCR beta chain was sequenced within a study of early T cells in non-severe SARS-CoV-2 infection. Looking at the study overall: Chains stayed unpaired after sequencing of bulk RNA from unsorted whole blood.

Study-wide results and limits: Sequences matched to VDJdb favored anti-spike CD8 responses, while private and CD4 specificities were missed.

The CDR3 is made up of 13 amino acids. Germline V lookup: CDR1 MRHNA, CDR2 SNTAGT. V was clipped by 10 bases and J by 1 base, with 13 bases between them. A few counts support this clonotype. Antigen: not known. In the library, individual cDNA molecules carried attached unique molecular identifiers. TCRdb analysed the 5' RACE reads with MiXCR anew, one entry per CDR3 protein. This sample has about 35,000 distinct CDR3 sequences, with 4.5% to 7% found just once. The material sequenced was whole blood, taken at baseline. The V gene is TRBV6-4, the J gene TRBJ1-1; maybe TRBD1 (5 bases). The sequence was collected from an adult who was a healthcare worker with PCR-confirmed SARS-CoV-2 infection or an uninfected control (not recorded which). The CDR3 loop reads CATRDPGNTEAFF. CDR3 in DNA: TGTGCCACCCGGGACCCTGGGAACACTGAAGCTTTCTTT.